This TCR beta chain was captured by sequencing in a study of persistence of HIV-infected CD4 T cells. The J segment lost 7 bases and the V segment lost 4 bases, leaving 10 bases of the junction unmatched. The germline CDR1 and CDR2 sequences are MGHDK and SYGVNS. The length of the CDR3 is 17 residues. Study findings and constraints: TCR oligoclonality correlated with proviral oligoclonality in the same sorted populations.

Sequencing used immunoSEQ version 4 in survey mode. Each sample used up to roughly 1 ug genomic DNA diluted to around 10 ng/uL. Assay: immunoSEQ multiplex PCR; the TCRdb copy retains only in-frame clones and omits some. The sample records roughly 35,000 clones, approximately 80% being singletons. Lysates of CMV-infected fibroblasts at roughly 10 ug/mL stimulated these cells. CD40L/CD69 double-negative CD45RO-high memory CD4+ T cells were collected. Donors were HIV-1-infected adults who began suppressive ART during chronic infection. Anti-CD28/CD49d costimulation, CD40-blocking antibody and enfuvirtide were given to CD8-depleted PBMCs for 15 to 20 hours. Details on this clone: The antigen is undetermined.

This sequence originates from an adult man with HIV who was CMV-seropositive. The sample here was CD4+ T cells sorted from PBMCs after approximately 18-hour stimulation, taken from a patient who received antiretroviral therapy. V gene TRBV25-1 combines with J gene TRBJ1-6; 10 nucleotides match TRBD1. In nucleotides, the CDR3 is TGTGCCAGCAGTGCGAAGACAGGGGGCAGGAGGAATTCACCCCTCCACTTT. Translated: CASSAKTGGRRNSPLHF.